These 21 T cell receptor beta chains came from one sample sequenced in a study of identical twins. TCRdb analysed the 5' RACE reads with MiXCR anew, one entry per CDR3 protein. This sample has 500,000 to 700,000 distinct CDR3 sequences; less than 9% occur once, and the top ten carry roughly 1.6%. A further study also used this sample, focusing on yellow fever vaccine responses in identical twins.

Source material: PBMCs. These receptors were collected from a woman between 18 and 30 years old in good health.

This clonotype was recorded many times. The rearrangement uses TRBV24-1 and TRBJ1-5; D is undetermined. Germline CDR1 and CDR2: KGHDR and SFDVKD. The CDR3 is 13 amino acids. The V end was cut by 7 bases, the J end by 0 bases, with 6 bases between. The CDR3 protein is CATSDVSNQPQHF. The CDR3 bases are TGTGCCACCAGCGACGTTAGCAATCAGCCCCAGCATTTT.

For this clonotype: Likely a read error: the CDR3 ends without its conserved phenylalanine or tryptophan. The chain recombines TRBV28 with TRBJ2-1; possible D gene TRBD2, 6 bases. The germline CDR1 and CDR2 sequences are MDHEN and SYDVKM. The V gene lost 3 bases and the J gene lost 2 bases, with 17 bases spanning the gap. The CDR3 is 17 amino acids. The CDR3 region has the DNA TGTGCCAGCAGTTTGTCCCTACCGGGAGTAACCTACAATGAGCAGTTCTCC. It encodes CASSLSLPGVTYNEQFS.

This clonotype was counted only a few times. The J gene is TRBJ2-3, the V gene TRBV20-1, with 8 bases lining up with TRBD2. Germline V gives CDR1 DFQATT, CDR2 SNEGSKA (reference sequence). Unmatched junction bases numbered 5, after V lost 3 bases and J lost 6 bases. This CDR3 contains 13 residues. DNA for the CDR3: TGCAGTGCTAGCGGGGGGGCGGGCGATACGCAGTATTTT. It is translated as CSASGGAGDTQYF.

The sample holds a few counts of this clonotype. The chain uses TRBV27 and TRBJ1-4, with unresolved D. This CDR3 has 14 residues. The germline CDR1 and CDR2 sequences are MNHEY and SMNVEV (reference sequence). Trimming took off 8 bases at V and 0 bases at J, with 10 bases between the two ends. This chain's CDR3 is CASGEETTNEKLFF. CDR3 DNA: TGTGCCAGCGGGGAAGAGACAACTAATGAAAAACTGTTTTTT.

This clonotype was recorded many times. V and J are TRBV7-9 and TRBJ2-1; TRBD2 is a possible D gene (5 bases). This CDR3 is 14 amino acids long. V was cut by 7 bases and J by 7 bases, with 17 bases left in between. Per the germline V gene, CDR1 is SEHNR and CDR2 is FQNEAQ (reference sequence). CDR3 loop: CASNNPEVGNEQFF. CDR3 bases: TGTGCCAGCAACAACCCGGAGGTGGGGAATGAGCAGTTCTTC.

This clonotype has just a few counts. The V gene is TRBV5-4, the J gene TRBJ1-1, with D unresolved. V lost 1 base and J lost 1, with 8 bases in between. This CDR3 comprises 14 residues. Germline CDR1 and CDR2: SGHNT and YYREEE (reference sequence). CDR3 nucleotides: TGTGCCAGCAGCTTGACAGATAGGAACACTGAAGCTTTCTTT. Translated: CASSLTDRNTEAFF.

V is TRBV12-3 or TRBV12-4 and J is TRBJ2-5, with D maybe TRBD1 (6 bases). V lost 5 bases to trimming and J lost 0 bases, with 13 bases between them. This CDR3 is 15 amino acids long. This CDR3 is CASSEDRWYQETQYF. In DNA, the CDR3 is TGTGCCAGCAGTGAGGACAGATGGTACCAAGAGACCCAGTACTTC.

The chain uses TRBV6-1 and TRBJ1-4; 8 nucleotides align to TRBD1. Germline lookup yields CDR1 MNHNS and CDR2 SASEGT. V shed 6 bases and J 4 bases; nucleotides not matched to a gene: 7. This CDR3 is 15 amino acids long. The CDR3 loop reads CASSQGDRINEKLFF. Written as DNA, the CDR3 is TGTGCCAGCAGCCAAGGGGACAGGATTAATGAAAAACTGTTTTTT.

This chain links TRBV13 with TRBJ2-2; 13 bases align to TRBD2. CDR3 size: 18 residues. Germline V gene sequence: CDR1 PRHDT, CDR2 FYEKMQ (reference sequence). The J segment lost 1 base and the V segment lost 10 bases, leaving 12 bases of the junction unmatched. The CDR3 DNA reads TGTGCCATCTGTCAGCGGACTAGCGGGAGCATGAACACCGGGGAGCTGTTTTTT. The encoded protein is CAICQRTSGSMNTGELFF.

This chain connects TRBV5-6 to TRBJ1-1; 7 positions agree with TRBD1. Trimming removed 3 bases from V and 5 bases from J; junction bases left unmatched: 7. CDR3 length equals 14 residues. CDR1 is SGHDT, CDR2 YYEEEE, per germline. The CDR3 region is CASSYPGGVTEAFF. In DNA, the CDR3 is TGTGCCAGCAGCTACCCAGGGGGTGTTACTGAAGCTTTCTTT.

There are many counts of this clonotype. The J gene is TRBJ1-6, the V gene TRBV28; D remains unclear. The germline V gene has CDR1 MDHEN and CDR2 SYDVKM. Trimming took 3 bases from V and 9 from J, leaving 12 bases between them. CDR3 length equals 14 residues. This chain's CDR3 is CASSFGTSSSPLHF. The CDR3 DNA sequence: TGTGCCAGCAGTTTTGGCACCTCTAGTTCACCCCTCCACTTT. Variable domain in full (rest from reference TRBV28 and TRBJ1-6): DVKVTQSSRYLVKRTGEKVFLECVQDMDHENMFWYRQDPGLGLRLIYFSYDVKMKEKGDIPEGYSVSREKKERFSLILESASTNQTSMYLCASSFGTSSSPLHFGNGTRLTVT.

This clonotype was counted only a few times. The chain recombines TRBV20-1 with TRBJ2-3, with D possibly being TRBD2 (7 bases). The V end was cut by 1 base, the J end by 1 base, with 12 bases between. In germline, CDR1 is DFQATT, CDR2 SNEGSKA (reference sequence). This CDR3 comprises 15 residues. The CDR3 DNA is TGCAGTGCTAGAGTTGTGCGGGGGCGCACAGATACGCAGTATTTT. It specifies CSARVVRGRTDTQYF.

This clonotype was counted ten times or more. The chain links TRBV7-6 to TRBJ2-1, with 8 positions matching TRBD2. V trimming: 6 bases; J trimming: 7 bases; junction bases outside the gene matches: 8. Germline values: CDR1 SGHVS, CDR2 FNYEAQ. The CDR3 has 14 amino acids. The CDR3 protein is CASRTGGLLNEQFF. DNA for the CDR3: TGTGCCAGCAGGACGGGGGGGCTGCTGAATGAGCAGTTCTTC.

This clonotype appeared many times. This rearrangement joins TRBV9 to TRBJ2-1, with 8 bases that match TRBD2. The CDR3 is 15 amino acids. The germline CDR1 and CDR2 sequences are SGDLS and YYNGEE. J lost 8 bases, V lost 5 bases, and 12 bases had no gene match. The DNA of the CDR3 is TGTGCCAGCAGTACGTACAGCGGGAGTAACTATGAGCAGTTCTTC. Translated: CASSTYSGSNYEQFF.

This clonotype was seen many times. As DNA, the CDR3 is TGTGCCACGACAGGGCCCCGGACAGATACGCAGTATTTT. Amino acid sequence: CATTGPRTDTQYF. V and J are TRBV10-3 and TRBJ2-3, with 7 bases aligning to TRBD1. Looked up from germline, CDR1 is ENHRY and CDR2 is SYGVKD. The CDR3 contains 13 residues. The trim removed 10 bases at V and 3 bases at J, leaving 7 bases unmatched.

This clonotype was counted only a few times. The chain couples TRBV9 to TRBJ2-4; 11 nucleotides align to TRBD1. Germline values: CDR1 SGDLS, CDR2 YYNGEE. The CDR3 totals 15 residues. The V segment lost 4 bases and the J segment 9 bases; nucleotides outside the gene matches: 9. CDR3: CASSRQDRGLGIQYF. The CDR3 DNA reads TGTGCCAGCAGCCGCCAGGACAGGGGGCTGGGCATTCAGTACTTC.

DNA for the CDR3: TGTGCCAGCAGTTTGCGGATCGGGAAGACCCAGTACTTC. Its translation: CASSLRIGKTQYF. V usage is TRBV12-3 or TRBV12-4 and J usage is TRBJ2-5; tentatively, D is TRBD2 (5 bases). V was trimmed by 3 bases and J by 6 bases, leaving 11 bases between them. The CDR3 has 13 amino acids.

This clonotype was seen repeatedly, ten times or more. For the CDR3, the DNA is TGCGCCAGCAGTGAGTTTGAGGGCATAGACGAGCAGTACGTC. Its translation is CASSEFEGIDEQYV. The chain is built from TRBV10-2 and TRBJ2-7, with a tentative D call TRBD2 (5 bases). V was pared by 1 base and J by 5 bases, with 12 bases between. The CDR3 has 14 residues. Germline V gene lookup returns CDR1 WSHSY and CDR2 SAAADI.

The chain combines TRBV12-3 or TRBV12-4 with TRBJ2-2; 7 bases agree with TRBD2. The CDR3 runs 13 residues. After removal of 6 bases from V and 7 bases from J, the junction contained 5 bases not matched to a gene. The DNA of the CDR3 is TGTGCCAGCAGGGGAGGGAATTTCGGGGAGCTGTTTTTT. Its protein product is CASRGGNFGELFF.

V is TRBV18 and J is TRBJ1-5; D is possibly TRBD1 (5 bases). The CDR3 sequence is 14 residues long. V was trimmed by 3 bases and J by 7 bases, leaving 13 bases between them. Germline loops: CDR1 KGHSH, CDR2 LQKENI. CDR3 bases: TGTGCCAGCTCACCGGCAGGGAATGGACAGCCCCAGCATTTT. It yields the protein CASSPAGNGQPQHF. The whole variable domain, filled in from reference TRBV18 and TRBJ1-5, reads NAGVMQNPRHLVRRRGQEARLRCSPMKGHSHVYWYRQLPEEGLKFMVYLQKENIIDESGMPKERFSAEFPKEGPSILRIQQVVRGDSAAYFCASSPAGNGQPQHFGDGTRLSIL.

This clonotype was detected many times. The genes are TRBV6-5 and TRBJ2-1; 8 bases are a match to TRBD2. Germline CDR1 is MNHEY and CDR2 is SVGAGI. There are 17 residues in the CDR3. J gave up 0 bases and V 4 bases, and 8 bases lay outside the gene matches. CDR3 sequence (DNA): TGTGCCAGCAGTTCCGGGGGGGCGGGACCCTCCTACAATGAGCAGTTCTTC. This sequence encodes CASSSGGAGPSYNEQFF.